The 3 T cell receptor beta chains listed next were all sequenced from one sample in a study of blood T cell repertoires in COVID-19. Assay used: immunoSEQ multiplex PCR; TCRdb lists only in-frame clones, some missing. The table shows approximately 200,000 clones, with under 90% occurring only once. The sample was peripheral blood. The receptor source for this set is a woman aged 55-75 years who had recovered from COVID-19.

This rearrangement joins TRBV5-6 to TRBJ2-7; 7 bases are shared with TRBD1. CDR1 and CDR2 from the germline V gene are SGHDT and YYEEEE. The J segment lost 2 bases and the V segment lost 4 bases, leaving 6 bases of the junction unmatched. The CDR3 is 14 residues long. The CDR3 loop is CASSLDRVAYEQYF. In DNA, the CDR3 is TGTGCCAGCAGCCTAGACAGGGTAGCCTACGAGCAGTACTTC.

The CDR3 loop reads CASSPRAFTDTQYF. The CDR3 nucleotides are TGTGCCAGCAGCCCCAGGGCCTTCACAGATACGCAGTATTTT. V is TRBV9 and J is TRBJ2-3, with D possibly TRBD1 on 5 matching bases. Per germline, CDR1 SGDLS and CDR2 YYNGEE. Trimming took 4 bases from V and 2 from J, leaving 11 bases between them. This CDR3 is built from 14 residues.

The chain uses TRBV18 and TRBJ1-5; D gene unclear. Germline V gene lookup returns CDR1 KGHSH and CDR2 LQKENI. The CDR3 spans 14 residues. Trimming stripped 5 bases from V and 4 bases from J, with 12 bases between. The CDR3 spells CASSSGVWNQPQHF. CDR3 DNA: TGTGCCAGCTCATCCGGGGTCTGGAATCAGCCCCAGCATTTT.